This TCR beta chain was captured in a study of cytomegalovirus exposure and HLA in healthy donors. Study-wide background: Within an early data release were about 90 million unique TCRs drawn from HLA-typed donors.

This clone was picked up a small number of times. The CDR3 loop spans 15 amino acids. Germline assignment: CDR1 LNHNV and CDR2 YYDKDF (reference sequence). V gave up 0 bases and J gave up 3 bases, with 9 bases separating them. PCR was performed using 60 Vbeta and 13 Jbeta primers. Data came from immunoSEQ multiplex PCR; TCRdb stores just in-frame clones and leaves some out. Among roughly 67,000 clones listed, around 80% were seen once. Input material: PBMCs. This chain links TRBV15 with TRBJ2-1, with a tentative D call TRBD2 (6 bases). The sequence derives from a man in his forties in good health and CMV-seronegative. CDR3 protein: CATSRDHGSYNEQFF. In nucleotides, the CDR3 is TGTGCCACCAGCAGAGACCACGGGAGCTACAATGAGCAGTTCTTC.